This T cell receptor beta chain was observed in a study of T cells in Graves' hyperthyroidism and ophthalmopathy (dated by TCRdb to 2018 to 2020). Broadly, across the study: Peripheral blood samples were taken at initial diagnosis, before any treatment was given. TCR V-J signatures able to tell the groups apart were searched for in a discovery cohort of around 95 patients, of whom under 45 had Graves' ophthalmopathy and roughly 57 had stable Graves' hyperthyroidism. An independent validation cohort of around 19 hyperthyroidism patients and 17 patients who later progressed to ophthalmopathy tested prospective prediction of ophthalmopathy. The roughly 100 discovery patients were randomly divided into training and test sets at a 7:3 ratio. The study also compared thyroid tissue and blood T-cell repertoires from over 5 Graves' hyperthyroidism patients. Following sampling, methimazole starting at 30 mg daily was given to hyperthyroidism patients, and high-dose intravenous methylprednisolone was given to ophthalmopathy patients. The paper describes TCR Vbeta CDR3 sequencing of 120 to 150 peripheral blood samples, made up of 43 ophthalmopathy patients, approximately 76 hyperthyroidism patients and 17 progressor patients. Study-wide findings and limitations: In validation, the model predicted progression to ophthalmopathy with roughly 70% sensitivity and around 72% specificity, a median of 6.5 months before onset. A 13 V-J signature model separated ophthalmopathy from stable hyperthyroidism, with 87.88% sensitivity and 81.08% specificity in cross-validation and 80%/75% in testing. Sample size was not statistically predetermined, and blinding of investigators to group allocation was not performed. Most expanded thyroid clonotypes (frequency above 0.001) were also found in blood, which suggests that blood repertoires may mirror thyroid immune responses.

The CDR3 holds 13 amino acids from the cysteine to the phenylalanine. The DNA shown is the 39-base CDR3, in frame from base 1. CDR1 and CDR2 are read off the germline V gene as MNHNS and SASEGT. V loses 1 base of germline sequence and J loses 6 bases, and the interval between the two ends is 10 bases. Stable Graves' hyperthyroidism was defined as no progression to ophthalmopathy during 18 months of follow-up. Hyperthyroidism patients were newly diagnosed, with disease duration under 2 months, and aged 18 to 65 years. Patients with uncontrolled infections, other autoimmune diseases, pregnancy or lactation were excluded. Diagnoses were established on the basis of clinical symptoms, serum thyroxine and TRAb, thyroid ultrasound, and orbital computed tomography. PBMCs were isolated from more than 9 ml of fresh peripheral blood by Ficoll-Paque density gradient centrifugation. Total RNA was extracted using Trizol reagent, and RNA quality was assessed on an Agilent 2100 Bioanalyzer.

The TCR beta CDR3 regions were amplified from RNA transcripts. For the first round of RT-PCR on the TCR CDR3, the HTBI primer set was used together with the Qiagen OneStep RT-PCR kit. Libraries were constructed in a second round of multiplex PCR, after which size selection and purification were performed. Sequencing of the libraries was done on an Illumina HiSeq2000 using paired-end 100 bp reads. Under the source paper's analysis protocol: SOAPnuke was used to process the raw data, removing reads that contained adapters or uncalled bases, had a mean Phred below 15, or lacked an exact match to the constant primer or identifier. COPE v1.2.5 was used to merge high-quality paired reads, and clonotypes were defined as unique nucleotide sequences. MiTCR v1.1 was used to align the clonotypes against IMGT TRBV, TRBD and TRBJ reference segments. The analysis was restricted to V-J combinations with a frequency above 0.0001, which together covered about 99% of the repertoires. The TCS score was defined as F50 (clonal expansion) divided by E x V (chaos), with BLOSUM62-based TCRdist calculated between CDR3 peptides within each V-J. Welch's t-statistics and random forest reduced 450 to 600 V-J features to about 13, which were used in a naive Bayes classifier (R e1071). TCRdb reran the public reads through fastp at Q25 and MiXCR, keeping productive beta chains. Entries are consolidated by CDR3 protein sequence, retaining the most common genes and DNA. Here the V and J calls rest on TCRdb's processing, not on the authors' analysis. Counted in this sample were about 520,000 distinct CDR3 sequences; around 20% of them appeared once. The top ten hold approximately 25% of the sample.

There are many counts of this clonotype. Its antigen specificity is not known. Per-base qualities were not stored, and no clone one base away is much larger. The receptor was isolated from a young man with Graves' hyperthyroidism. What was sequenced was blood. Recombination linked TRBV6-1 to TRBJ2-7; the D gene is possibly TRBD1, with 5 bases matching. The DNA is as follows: TGTGCCAGCAGTGAAGAAATCCAGGGCGAGCAGTACTTC. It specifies CASSEEIQGEQYF.